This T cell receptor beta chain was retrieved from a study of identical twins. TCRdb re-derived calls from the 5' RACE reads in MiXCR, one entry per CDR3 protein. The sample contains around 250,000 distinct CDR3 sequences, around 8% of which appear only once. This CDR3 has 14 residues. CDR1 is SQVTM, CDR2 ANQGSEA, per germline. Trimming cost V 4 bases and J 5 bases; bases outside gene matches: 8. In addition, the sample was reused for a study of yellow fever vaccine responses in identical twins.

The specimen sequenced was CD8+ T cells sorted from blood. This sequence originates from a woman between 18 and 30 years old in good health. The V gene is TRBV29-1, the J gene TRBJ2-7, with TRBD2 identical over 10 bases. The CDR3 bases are TGCAGCGTTGGAAGTAGCGGGAGGTCCCACGAGCAGTACTTC. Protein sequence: CSVGSSGRSHEQYF.